These T cell receptor beta chains were read from a single sample in a study of T cells after yellow fever vaccination. TCRdb redid the calling of the 5' RACE reads with MiXCR, one entry per CDR3 protein. The sample has approximately 250,000 distinct CDR3 sequences, roughly 4.8% seen once; the top ten hold about 3.5%. The sequencing used CD4+ T cells sorted from PBMCs, collected on the day of the yellow fever booster vaccination. The receptors originated from a man younger than 30 who received the YFV17D yellow fever vaccine. Both conserved end residues are part of each CDR3. Each record gives: V gene, J gene, D gene, clone size, CDR3 DNA, CDR3 protein. D genes are given only for firm matches. Only part of the rows carry a size: once, few, many, or a class if the clone is expanded.

v_gene: TRBV9
j_gene: TRBJ2-3
d_gene: -
abundance: -
CDR3nt: TGTGCCAGCGGCGCAGGACTCGGCGGGACCCCAGATACGCAGTATTTT
CDR3aa: CASGAGLGGTPDTQYF

v_gene: TRBV19
j_gene: TRBJ2-1
d_gene: TRBD2
abundance: -
CDR3nt: TGTGCCAGTAGTAAGACTAGCGGGGGGGACAATGAGCAGTTCTTC
CDR3aa: CASSKTSGGDNEQFF

v_gene: TRBV20-1
j_gene: TRBJ2-7
d_gene: TRBD2
abundance: few
CDR3nt: TGCAGTGCCCTAAGGCTAGCGGGGAACTACGAGCAGTACTTC
CDR3aa: CSALRLAGNYEQYF

v_gene: TRBV3-1
j_gene: TRBJ2-1
d_gene: TRBD1
abundance: -
CDR3nt: TGTGCCAGCAGCCAGACCAACGCGGGACAGGGCAATGAGCAGTTCTTC
CDR3aa: CASSQTNAGQGNEQFF

v_gene: TRBV9
j_gene: TRBJ1-6
d_gene: -
abundance: -
CDR3nt: TGTGCCAGCAGCGGACCCCGCATTGAGGGTTCATCACCCCTCCACTTT
CDR3aa: CASSGPRIEGSSPLHF

v_gene: TRBV5-1
j_gene: TRBJ2-1
d_gene: TRBD1
abundance: many
CDR3nt: TGCGCCAGCAGCCCCTCAACCGGGACAGGAGGACAAAAGTTCTTC
CDR3aa: CASSPSTGTGGQKFF

v_gene: TRBV12-5
j_gene: TRBJ1-5
d_gene: -
abundance: -
CDR3nt: TGTGCTAGTGGTTTGTCCCTATCGTCCTATAGCAATCAGCCCCAGCATTTT
CDR3aa: CASGLSLSSYSNQPQHF

v_gene: TRBV28
j_gene: TRBJ1-5
d_gene: TRBD1
abundance: -
CDR3nt: TGTGCCAGCAGTTTCCGACAGGGGCATCAGCCCCAGCATTTT
CDR3aa: CASSFRQGHQPQHF

v_gene: TRBV5-1
j_gene: TRBJ2-2
d_gene: TRBD1
abundance: many
CDR3nt: TGCGCCAGCAGCTGGACAGGGACAGATCACGGGGAGCTGTTTTTT
CDR3aa: CASSWTGTDHGELFF

v_gene: TRBV28
j_gene: TRBJ2-3
d_gene: -
abundance: -
CDR3nt: TGTGCCAGCAGCTACCCGTCCCGGGGCCTTACTAGCACAGATACGCAGTATTTT
CDR3aa: CASSYPSRGLTSTDTQYF

v_gene: TRBV5-1
j_gene: TRBJ1-4
d_gene: TRBD1
abundance: -
CDR3nt: TGCGCCAGCAGCCTCGGGGGACAGGCTAATGAAAAACTGTTTTTT
CDR3aa: CASSLGGQANEKLFF

v_gene: TRBV5-1
j_gene: TRBJ2-7
d_gene: -
abundance: few
CDR3nt: TGCGCCAGCAGCGGGAACTCCTACGAGCAGTACTTC
CDR3aa: CASSGNSYEQYF

v_gene: TRBV25-1
j_gene: TRBJ2-1
d_gene: -
abundance: many
CDR3nt: TGTGCCAGCAGTGAAGGGCTAGCGCCGATCTACAATGAGCAGTTCTTC
CDR3aa: CASSEGLAPIYNEQFF

v_gene: TRBV2
j_gene: TRBJ1-5
d_gene: -
abundance: -
CDR3nt: TGTGCCAGCAGGAGAAGGTTTATGGATCAGCCCCAGCATTTT
CDR3aa: CASRRRFMDQPQHF

v_gene: TRBV7-3
j_gene: TRBJ1-6
d_gene: -
abundance: few
CDR3nt: TGTGCCAGCAGCTTAAAGGGTAGTGATTCACCCCTCCACTTT
CDR3aa: CASSLKGSDSPLHF

v_gene: TRBV5-1
j_gene: TRBJ1-1
d_gene: -
abundance: few
CDR3nt: TGCGCCAGCAGCTTGACCGACCCCGACACTGAAGCTTTCTTT
CDR3aa: CASSLTDPDTEAFF

v_gene: TRBV12-3/TRBV12-4
j_gene: TRBJ1-5
d_gene: -
abundance: many
CDR3nt: TGTGCCAGCACAAGGCTGGACCAGCCCCAGCATTTT
CDR3aa: CASTRLDQPQHF

v_gene: TRBV7-9
j_gene: TRBJ1-2
d_gene: TRBD1
abundance: -
CDR3nt: TGTGCCAGCAGCCGCGGACAGGGGTTGGACTATGGCTACACCTTC
CDR3aa: CASSRGQGLDYGYTF

v_gene: TRBV20-1
j_gene: TRBJ2-5
d_gene: TRBD2
abundance: -
CDR3nt: TGCAGTGCTAGAGACCAGCGGGGGTTCCAAGAGACCCAGTACTTC
CDR3aa: CSARDQRGFQETQYF

v_gene: TRBV4-3
j_gene: TRBJ1-1
d_gene: -
abundance: few
CDR3nt: TGCGCCAGCAGCCAAGTCCAGGGGCCCCGGAACACTGAAGCTTTCTTT
CDR3aa: CASSQVQGPRNTEAFF

v_gene: TRBV4-3
j_gene: TRBJ1-1
d_gene: -
abundance: few
CDR3nt: TGCGCCAGCAGGAAGGCGTCTTGGGGTACCACTGAAGCTTTCTTT
CDR3aa: CASRKASWGTTEAFF

v_gene: TRBV7-2
j_gene: TRBJ2-2
d_gene: -
abundance: -
CDR3nt: TGTGCCAGCAGCCCTACCCTAGCGTTCGGGGAGCTGTTTTTT
CDR3aa: CASSPTLAFGELFF

v_gene: TRBV14
j_gene: TRBJ1-6
d_gene: -
abundance: -
CDR3nt: TGTGCCAGCAGCCGAAGGACAGAGAATTCACCCCTCCACTTT
CDR3aa: CASSRRTENSPLHF

v_gene: TRBV12-3/TRBV12-4
j_gene: TRBJ1-2
d_gene: -
abundance: -
CDR3nt: TGTGCCAGCAGTTTAGGACGGACCTATGGCTACACCTTC
CDR3aa: CASSLGRTYGYTF

v_gene: TRBV24-1
j_gene: TRBJ1-5
d_gene: -
abundance: -
CDR3nt: TGTGCCACCAGTGATTTTAGGGTCGGTCAGCCCCAGCATTTT
CDR3aa: CATSDFRVGQPQHF

v_gene: TRBV6-6
j_gene: TRBJ1-1
d_gene: TRBD1
abundance: -
CDR3nt: TGTGCCAGCACCAGACAGGGGGCTGAAGCTTTCTTT
CDR3aa: CASTRQGAEAFF

v_gene: TRBV7-2
j_gene: TRBJ2-1
d_gene: -
abundance: few
CDR3nt: TGTGCCAGCAGCTTCAGGGTTTCGGGTCCTGAGCAGTTCTTC
CDR3aa: CASSFRVSGPEQFF

v_gene: TRBV7-2
j_gene: TRBJ1-4
d_gene: TRBD1
abundance: once
CDR3nt: TGTGCCAGCAGCCTTAGACAGGGCGACGAAAAACTGTATTTT
CDR3aa: CASSLRQGDEKLYF

v_gene: TRBV20-1
j_gene: TRBJ2-3
d_gene: -
abundance: -
CDR3nt: TGCAGTGCTAGGGCAGATACGCAGTATTTT
CDR3aa: CSARADTQYF

v_gene: TRBV4-1
j_gene: TRBJ2-2
d_gene: TRBD2
abundance: few
CDR3nt: TGCGCCAGCAGCCAACCTCTCCGGCGGGGGGGAACCGGGGAGCTGTTTTTT
CDR3aa: CASSQPLRRGGTGELFF

v_gene: TRBV9
j_gene: TRBJ1-6
d_gene: -
abundance: -
CDR3nt: TGTGCCAGCAGCGTAGCCGATTCACCCCTCCACTTT
CDR3aa: CASSVADSPLHF

v_gene: TRBV5-1
j_gene: TRBJ1-2
d_gene: TRBD1
abundance: many
CDR3nt: TGCGCCAGCAGCTGGGACAGGGGAGGTAACGGCTACACCTTC
CDR3aa: CASSWDRGGNGYTF

v_gene: TRBV4-1
j_gene: TRBJ2-5
d_gene: -
abundance: -
CDR3nt: TGCGCCAGCAGCCGAACCGGGTTACAAGAGACCCAGTACTTC
CDR3aa: CASSRTGLQETQYF

v_gene: TRBV5-1
j_gene: TRBJ2-5
d_gene: TRBD2
abundance: many
CDR3nt: TGCGCCAGCAGCCCCCTAGCGGGGGGCCCTTCCGGAGAGACCCAGTACTTC
CDR3aa: CASSPLAGGPSGETQYF

v_gene: TRBV12-3/TRBV12-4
j_gene: TRBJ1-1
d_gene: -
abundance: many
CDR3nt: TGTGCCAGCACCCTATCAGGGCGGAACACTGAAGCTTTCTTT
CDR3aa: CASTLSGRNTEAFF

v_gene: TRBV2
j_gene: TRBJ2-5
d_gene: TRBD2
abundance: -
CDR3nt: TGTGACAGCGGGGGGAACCAAGAGACCCAGTACTTC
CDR3aa: CDSGGNQETQYF

v_gene: TRBV2
j_gene: TRBJ2-3
d_gene: -
abundance: few
CDR3nt: TGTGCCAGCCTGGCTCAAGATACGCAGTATTTT
CDR3aa: CASLAQDTQYF

v_gene: TRBV7-2
j_gene: TRBJ2-2
d_gene: TRBD2
abundance: many
CDR3nt: TGTGCCAGCAGCTTGCGGGGGGACACCGGGGAGCTGTTTTTT
CDR3aa: CASSLRGDTGELFF

v_gene: TRBV5-1
j_gene: TRBJ2-3
d_gene: -
abundance: many
CDR3nt: TGCGCCAGCAGCTCGGCGGGGACCAGCACAGATACGCAGTATTTT
CDR3aa: CASSSAGTSTDTQYF

v_gene: TRBV11-2
j_gene: TRBJ2-3
d_gene: TRBD1
abundance: many
CDR3nt: TGTGCCAGCAGCTTATCCGCGCAGGGGGCTTCAGATACGCAGTATTTT
CDR3aa: CASSLSAQGASDTQYF

v_gene: TRBV3-1
j_gene: TRBJ1-1
d_gene: TRBD1
abundance: -
CDR3nt: TGTGCCAGCAGCCAAGGGACAGGGGTGAACACTGAAGCTTTCTTT
CDR3aa: CASSQGTGVNTEAFF

v_gene: TRBV20-1
j_gene: TRBJ1-1
d_gene: -
abundance: many
CDR3nt: TGCAGTGCTCCTCCAGGGCGGAACACTGAAGCTTTCTTT
CDR3aa: CSAPPGRNTEAFF

v_gene: TRBV12-5
j_gene: TRBJ1-2
d_gene: -
abundance: -
CDR3nt: TGTGCTAGTGCCTTGGGGGACAACTATGGCTACACCTTC
CDR3aa: CASALGDNYGYTF

v_gene: TRBV5-1
j_gene: TRBJ1-1
d_gene: -
abundance: many
CDR3nt: TGCGCCAGCAGACCGGACCCCAACACTGAAGCTTTCTTT
CDR3aa: CASRPDPNTEAFF

v_gene: TRBV7-7
j_gene: TRBJ2-3
d_gene: TRBD2
abundance: -
CDR3nt: TGTGCTAGCAGGCCACTAGCGGGGGGACTCACAGATACGCAGTATTTT
CDR3aa: CASRPLAGGLTDTQYF

v_gene: TRBV5-6
j_gene: TRBJ2-1
d_gene: -
abundance: few
CDR3nt: TGTGCCAGCAGCTTCAGATCGGGGGGCCCCATGGCCCATGAGCAGTTCTTC
CDR3aa: CASSFRSGGPMAHEQFF

v_gene: TRBV3-1
j_gene: TRBJ2-7
d_gene: TRBD2
abundance: few
CDR3nt: TGTGCCAGCAGCCACACTAGCGGGGGGGCCGGCGAGCAGTACTTC
CDR3aa: CASSHTSGGAGEQYF

v_gene: TRBV7-2
j_gene: TRBJ1-4
d_gene: -
abundance: many
CDR3nt: TGTGCCAGCAGCTGGGAGACAGGCTCTAATGAAAAACTGTTTTTT
CDR3aa: CASSWETGSNEKLFF

v_gene: TRBV7-2
j_gene: TRBJ1-1
d_gene: -
abundance: few
CDR3nt: TGTGCCAGCAGCCAAAGAGGGGGGCGAAGGGCTGAAGCTTTCTTT
CDR3aa: CASSQRGGRRAEAFF

v_gene: TRBV12-5
j_gene: TRBJ2-7
d_gene: -
abundance: few
CDR3nt: TGTGCTAGTGGCCCCCAGGGTTACGAGCAGTACTTC
CDR3aa: CASGPQGYEQYF

v_gene: TRBV18
j_gene: TRBJ2-3
d_gene: -
abundance: few
CDR3nt: TGTGCCAGCTCACAGACCGCAAGCACAGATACGCAGTATTTT
CDR3aa: CASSQTASTDTQYF

v_gene: TRBV5-5
j_gene: TRBJ1-1
d_gene: -
abundance: -
CDR3nt: TGTGCCAGCAGCTTGGTGGCGGAAGCGAACACTGAAGCTTTCTTT
CDR3aa: CASSLVAEANTEAFF